These T cell receptor beta chains were read from a single sample in a study of blood T cells in healthy people across ages. In TCRdb, the 5' RACE reads were re-called with MiXCR into one record per CDR3 protein. The data contain approximately 960,000 distinct CDR3 sequences, about 29% of them singletons. The sample was also linked to a second study, of T cells of mothers and their children.

The sample comprised blood. These receptors came from a woman aged 40 to 50 in good health. Each CDR3 is given with its conserved first and last residue. Fields, in order: J gene, V gene, clone size, CDR3 length, D gene, CDR3 protein, CDR3 DNA. The D gene is left open where the match is weak. Some rows mark clone size as missing; the rest say once, few, many or name a class of expanded clone.

TRBJ2-1 | TRBV6-1 | - | 13 | - | CASTPRAGAEQFF | TGTGCCAGCACTCCCCGGGCCGGGGCTGAGCAGTTCTTC
TRBJ2-7 | TRBV20-1 | - | 13 | TRBD1 | CSAGSGGSDEQYF | TGCAGTGCTGGGTCAGGGGGCAGCGACGAGCAGTACTTC
TRBJ2-1 | TRBV3-1 | - | 14 | TRBD2 | CASSHRTSYNEQFF | TGTGCCAGCAGCCACAGGACTAGCTACAATGAGCAGTTCTTC
TRBJ2-2 | TRBV7-2 | many | 16 | - | CASSLYRTTATGELFF | TGTGCCAGCAGCTTATACAGGACAACGGCCACCGGGGAGCTGTTTTTT
TRBJ1-1 | TRBV6-2/TRBV6-3 | - | 12 | - | CASKKGYTEAFF | TGTGCCAGCAAAAAGGGATACACTGAAGCTTTCTTT
TRBJ2-3 | TRBV20-1 | - | 17 | - | CSARARSRLLSTDTQYF | TGCAGTGCTAGAGCACGTAGCCGGCTCCTTAGCACAGATACGCAGTATTTT
TRBJ1-1 | TRBV20-1 | few | 15 | TRBD1 | CSARDWQGASPEAFF | TGCAGTGCTAGAGATTGGCAGGGGGCGAGCCCTGAAGCTTTCTTT
TRBJ2-3 | TRBV15 | - | 15 | - | CATSTPSGGTDTQYF | TGTGCCACCAGCACGCCTAGTGGGGGCACAGATACGCAGTATTTT
TRBJ1-2 | TRBV4-1 | few | 17 | - | CASSQETARGSGFGYTF | TGCGCCAGCAGCCAAGAGACGGCCCGAGGGTCGGGGTTTGGCTACACCTTC
TRBJ2-1 | TRBV4-1 | few | 13 | - | CASSHLELNEQFF | TGCGCCAGCAGCCACTTAGAGCTCAATGAGCAGTTCTTC
TRBJ2-3 | TRBV10-3 | - | 15 | TRBD1 | CAISRQGPSTDTQYF | TGTGCCATCAGTAGACAGGGACCCAGCACAGATACGCAGTATTTT
TRBJ2-1 | TRBV5-1 | - | 14 | TRBD1 | CASSSGQGKVEQFF | TGCGCCAGCAGCTCGGGACAGGGGAAAGTGGAGCAGTTCTTC
TRBJ2-7 | TRBV28 | - | 14 | TRBD1 | CASRWGQASYEQNF | TGTGCCAGCAGGTGGGGACAGGCCTCCTACGAGCAGAACTTC
TRBJ2-7 | TRBV5-1 | - | 15 | TRBD1 | CASSPGQGNYNEQYF | TGCGCCAGCAGTCCGGGACAGGGAAACTACAATGAGCAGTACTTC
TRBJ1-2 | TRBV12-3/TRBV12-4 | - | 13 | - | CASGRDLFYGYTF | TGTGCCAGCGGGAGAGACTTATTCTATGGCTACACCTTC
TRBJ2-7 | TRBV5-4 | many | 15 | TRBD2 | CASSLGAGDLYEQYF | TGTGCCAGCAGCTTGGGAGCGGGGGATTTATACGAGCAGTACTTC
TRBJ1-5 | TRBV20-1 | few | 14 | - | CSANPRAGNQPQHF | TGCAGTGCTAACCCCAGGGCGGGCAATCAGCCCCAGCATTTT
TRBJ2-7 | TRBV6-1 | few | 14 | - | CASSHKTFYYEQYF | TGTGCCAGCAGTCACAAGACTTTTTACTACGAGCAGTACTTC
TRBJ1-4 | TRBV21-1 | - | 15 | - | CASSKGRATNEKLFF | TGTGCCAGCAGCAAAGGCCGGGCAACTAATGAAAAACTGTTTTTT
TRBJ1-1 | TRBV5-1 | - | 14 | - | CASGPDRRGTEAFF | TGCGCCAGCGGCCCCGACAGGAGGGGTACTGAAGCTTTCTTT
TRBJ1-2 | TRBV10-3 | many | 15 | - | CAISDPRSRDYGHTF | TGTGCCATCAGTGACCCGAGGTCGCGGGACTATGGCCACACCTTC
TRBJ2-7 | TRBV7-9 | many | 13 | - | CASSGRGSYEQYF | TGTGCCAGCAGCGGGCGGGGTTCCTACGAGCAGTACTTC
TRBJ2-5 | TRBV24-1 | many | 16 | TRBD1 | CATSDKGTDREETQYF | TGTGCCACCAGTGACAAAGGGACAGACCGAGAAGAGACCCAGTACTTC
TRBJ2-7 | TRBV20-1 | - | 16 | TRBD1 | CSASSGTGTAHYEQYF | TGCAGTGCTAGCTCAGGGACAGGGACAGCGCACTACGAGCAGTACTTC
TRBJ2-1 | TRBV7-9 | few | 14 | TRBD1 | CASSPTNRGYEQFF | TGTGCCAGCAGCCCTACCAACAGGGGGTATGAGCAGTTCTTC
TRBJ1-1 | TRBV10-2 | - | 13 | TRBD1 | CASNDRADTEAFF | TGCGCCAGTAACGACAGGGCGGACACTGAAGCTTTCTTT
TRBJ1-2 | TRBV5-1 | - | 15 | - | CASSLGADSCDGYTF | TGCGCCAGCAGCTTGGGAGCGGACAGCTGTGATGGCTACACCTTC
TRBJ1-2 | TRBV7-9 | few | 14 | - | CASSLVSAGIGYTF | TGTGCCAGCAGCTTAGTGTCGGCAGGGATCGGCTACACCTTC
TRBJ2-5 | TRBV5-6 | many | 18 | TRBD2 | CASSRGDLAGGHQETQYF | TGTGCCAGCAGCCGGGGTGATCTAGCGGGGGGCCATCAAGAGACCCAGTACTTC
TRBJ2-6 | TRBV5-1 | many | 15 | - | CASSESGLGANVLTF | TGCGCCAGCAGCGAGTCCGGGCTTGGGGCCAACGTCCTGACTTTC
TRBJ2-3 | TRBV7-8 | - | 14 | TRBD1 | CASSYRQGRDTQYF | TGTGCCAGCAGCTATCGACAGGGGAGGGATACGCAGTATTTT
TRBJ2-3 | TRBV11-2 | few | 14 | - | CASSPEPRSDTQYF | TGTGCCAGCAGCCCTGAGCCCCGCTCAGATACGCAGTATTTT
TRBJ1-2 | TRBV12-3/TRBV12-4 | few | 16 | - | CASSFGSGRPMMGYTF | TGTGCCAGCAGTTTTGGTTCGGGACGGCCGATGATGGGCTACACCTTC
TRBJ2-7 | TRBV12-3/TRBV12-4 | - | 12 | - | CASSYGLCEQYF | TGTGCCAGCAGTTACGGACTCTGCGAGCAGTACTTC
TRBJ2-5 | TRBV20-1 | many | 14 | TRBD2 | CSASLPGLVETQYF | TGCAGTGCTAGCCTCCCGGGACTAGTTGAGACCCAGTACTTC
TRBJ1-1 | TRBV6-5 | - | 15 | - | CASRPAGGWNTEAFF | TGTGCCAGCAGACCCGCGGGGGGATGGAACACTGAAGCTTTCTTT
TRBJ2-5 | TRBV6-5 | many | 13 | - | CASSYKGSETQYF | TGTGCCAGCAGTTACAAGGGGAGCGAGACCCAGTACTTC
TRBJ2-7 | TRBV18 | few | 15 | - | CASSGTSDGPYEQYF | TGTGCCAGCTCGGGTACTAGTGACGGACCCTACGAGCAGTACTTC
TRBJ1-5 | TRBV7-2 | - | 15 | TRBD1 | CASSLAVTGIQPQHF | TGTGCCAGCAGCTTAGCTGTGACAGGGATACAGCCCCAGCATTTT
TRBJ1-1 | TRBV5-1 | - | 15 | TRBD1 | CASTKSTGGHTEAFF | TGCGCCAGCACTAAATCTACAGGGGGGCACACTGAAGCTTTCTTT
TRBJ1-6 | TRBV12-3/TRBV12-4 | few | 13 | - | CASSSRTNSPLHF | TGTGCCAGCAGTTCTAGGACGAATTCACCCCTCCACTTT
TRBJ2-7 | TRBV4-1 | many | 15 | TRBD1 | CASSAMTGRVLEQYF | TGCGCCAGCAGCGCTATGACAGGGCGCGTACTCGAGCAGTACTTC
TRBJ1-2 | TRBV6-5 | - | 15 | TRBD1 | CASSYSLGGYYGYTF | TGTGCCAGCAGTTACAGTTTAGGGGGCTACTATGGCTACACCTTC
TRBJ1-1 | TRBV9 | few | 13 | - | CASSPHQGTEAFF | TGTGCCAGCAGCCCTCATCAGGGCACTGAAGCTTTCTTT
TRBJ2-5 | TRBV6-5 | - | 14 | - | CASRYSSDAETQYF | TGTGCCAGCAGGTACTCTTCAGATGCGGAGACCCAGTACTTC
TRBJ1-1 | TRBV27 | few | 13 | TRBD1 | CAVRTRGVEEAFF | TGTGCCGTAAGAACCAGGGGGGTAGAGGAAGCTTTCTTT
TRBJ2-1 | TRBV30 | few | 13 | TRBD1 | CAWSATGVNEQFF | TGTGCCTGGAGTGCCACAGGGGTTAATGAGCAGTTCTTC
TRBJ1-5 | TRBV7-9 | - | 17 | - | CASRLTGRPSPNQPQHF | TGTGCCAGCAGGCTTACAGGGCGACCCAGTCCCAATCAGCCCCAGCATTTT
TRBJ2-1 | TRBV5-1 | few | 17 | - | CASSLARRDGKYNEQFF | TGCGCCAGCAGCTTGGCCCGGAGGGACGGCAAATACAATGAGCAGTTCTTC